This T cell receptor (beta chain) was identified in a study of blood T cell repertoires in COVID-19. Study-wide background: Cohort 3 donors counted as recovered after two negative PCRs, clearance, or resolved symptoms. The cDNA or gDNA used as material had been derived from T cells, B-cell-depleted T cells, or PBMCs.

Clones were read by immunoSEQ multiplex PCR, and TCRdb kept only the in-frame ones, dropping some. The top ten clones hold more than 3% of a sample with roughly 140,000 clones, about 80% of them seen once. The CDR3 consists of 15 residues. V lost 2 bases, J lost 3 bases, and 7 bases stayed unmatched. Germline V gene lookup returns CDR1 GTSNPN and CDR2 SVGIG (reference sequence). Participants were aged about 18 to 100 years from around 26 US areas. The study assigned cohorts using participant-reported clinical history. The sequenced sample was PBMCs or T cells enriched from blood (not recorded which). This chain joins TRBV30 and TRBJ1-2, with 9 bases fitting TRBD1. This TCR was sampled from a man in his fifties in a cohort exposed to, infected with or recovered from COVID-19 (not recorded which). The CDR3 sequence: CAWSPGTGLHYGYTF. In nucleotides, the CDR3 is TGTGCCTGGAGTCCCGGGACAGGGTTGCACTATGGCTACACCTTC.